This TCR beta chain comes out of a study of cytomegalovirus exposure and HLA in healthy donors. V was clipped by 0 bases and J by 5 bases, with 13 bases between them. The CDR3 has 15 amino acids. CDR1 is LGHNA, CDR2 YSLEER, per germline. Remarks on this clone: Its antigen is undetermined.

Study-wide results and limits: A few CMV-associated chains proved CMV antigen-specific in vitro. Across donors, most TCRs were seen rarely, yet some public ones were widespread. According to a later analysis, TCR clusters from the first cohort tended to co-occur in the roughly 130 validation repertoires. The study flagged some 180 TCR beta chains as cytomegalovirus-associated.

Clones were read by immunoSEQ multiplex PCR, and TCRdb kept only the in-frame ones, dropping some. In the table there are 150,000 to 200,000 clones, around nine tenths of which are singletons. The source is a woman aged 18-29 years in good health and CMV-seronegative. This rearrangement joins TRBV4-3 to TRBJ1-1; D is unclear. Sequencing was performed on PBMCs. The CDR3 nucleotides read TGCGCCAGCAGCCAAGAGGGGAAGGGAGGTACTGAAGCTTTCTTT. Amino acid sequence: CASSQEGKGGTEAFF.